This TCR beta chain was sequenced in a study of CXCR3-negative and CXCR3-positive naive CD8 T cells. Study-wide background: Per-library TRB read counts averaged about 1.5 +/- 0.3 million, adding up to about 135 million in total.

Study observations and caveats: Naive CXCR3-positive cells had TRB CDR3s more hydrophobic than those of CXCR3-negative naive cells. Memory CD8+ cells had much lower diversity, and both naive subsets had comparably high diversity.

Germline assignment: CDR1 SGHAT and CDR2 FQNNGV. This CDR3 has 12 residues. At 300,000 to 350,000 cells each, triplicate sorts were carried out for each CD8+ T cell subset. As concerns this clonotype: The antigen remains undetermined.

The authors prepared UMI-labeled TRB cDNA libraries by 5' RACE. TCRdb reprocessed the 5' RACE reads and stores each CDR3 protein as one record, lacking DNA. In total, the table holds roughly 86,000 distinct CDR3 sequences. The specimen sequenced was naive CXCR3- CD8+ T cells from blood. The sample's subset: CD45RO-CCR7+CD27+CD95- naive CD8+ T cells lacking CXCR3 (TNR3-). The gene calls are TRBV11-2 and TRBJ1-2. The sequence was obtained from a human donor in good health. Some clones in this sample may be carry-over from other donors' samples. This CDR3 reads CASSLNNYGYTF.